These 23 T cell receptor beta chains were sequenced from one sample in a study of cytomegalovirus exposure and HLA in healthy donors. The PCR made use of 60 Vbeta and 13 Jbeta primers. Sequencing was performed with immunoSEQ multiplex PCR; in TCRdb, only in-frame clones are kept and a portion is missing. The sample holds 150,000 to 200,000 clones, approximately 80% seen once. The sequenced sample consisted of PBMCs. The receptor source for this set is a man aged 55 to 70 in good health and CMV-seronegative.

V is TRBV7-9 and J is TRBJ1-5, with D possibly being TRBD1 (5 bases). V was cut by 4 bases and J by 6 bases, with 22 bases left in between. CDR1 is SEHNR, CDR2 FQNEAQ, per germline (reference sequence). The CDR3 is made up of 17 amino acids. For the CDR3, the DNA is TGTGCCAGCAGCTCTGCCGAGGGGACGGCGGGGGGTCAGCCCCAGCATTTT. It translates to CASSSAEGTAGGQPQHF.

The rearrangement uses TRBV7-6 and TRBJ2-1; D may be TRBD2 (5 bases). Between the trimmed V and J ends, which lost 2 bases and 7 bases, there was a span of 12 bases. Germline assignment: CDR1 SGHVS and CDR2 FNYEAQ. The CDR3 extends over 14 amino acids. The CDR3: CASSLLSGENEQFF. As DNA, the CDR3 is TGTGCCAGCAGCTTATTATCCGGGGAGAATGAGCAGTTCTTC.

The genes are TRBV4-1 and TRBJ2-1; D is perhaps TRBD1 (5 bases). CDR3 length: 16 residues. Germline values: CDR1 MGHRA, CDR2 YSYEKL. The V end was cut by 0 bases, the J end by 4 bases, with 13 bases between. This chain's CDR3 is CASSQDPETVYNEQFF. The DNA for the CDR3 is TGCGCCAGCAGCCAAGATCCGGAGACAGTTTACAATGAGCAGTTCTTC.

The rearrangement links TRBV4-3 to TRBJ2-7, with 8 bases fitting TRBD2. The CDR3 is 15 residues long. Trimming took 0 bases from V and 0 from J; bases not matched to a gene: 1. Germline-derived CDR1 and CDR2 are LGHNA and YSLEER. CDR3 residues: CASSQEGTSSYEQYF. In DNA, the CDR3 is TGCGCCAGCAGCCAAGAAGGGACTAGCTCCTACGAGCAGTACTTC.

The chain joins TRBV19 to TRBJ2-2, with TRBD1 matching 7 bases. The germline V gene has CDR1 LNHDA and CDR2 SQIVND (reference sequence). The CDR3 is 14 amino acids. V lost 5 bases and J lost 7; bases outside the gene matches: 7. The CDR3 spells CASSLGQDGGELFF. The CDR3 nucleotides read TGTGCCAGTAGTTTAGGACAGGACGGCGGGGAGCTGTTTTTT.

This chain connects TRBV30 to TRBJ2-7; 10 bases are shared with TRBD2. J gave up 6 bases and V 4 bases, and 6 bases lay outside the gene matches. This CDR3 has 13 residues. CDR1 and CDR2 from the germline V gene are GTSNPN and SVGIG (reference sequence). CDR3 residues: CAWNRLAGVEQYF. The CDR3 DNA is TGTGCCTGGAATCGGCTAGCGGGAGTCGAGCAGTACTTC. The full variable domain, with the rest looked up from reference TRBV30 and TRBJ2-7, is SQTIHQWPATLVQPVGSPLSLECTVEGTSNPNLYWYRQAAGRGLQLLFYSVGIGQISSEVPQNLSASRPQDRQFILSSKKLLLSDSGFYLCAWNRLAGVEQYFGPGTRLTVT.

V gene TRBV5-6 combines with J gene TRBJ1-5, with 10 nucleotides matching TRBD1. V shed 3 bases and J 6 bases; nucleotides not matched to a gene: 9. The CDR3 is 16 amino acids. The germline CDR1 and CDR2 sequences are SGHDT and YYEEEE. The CDR3 region is CASSSTGQGSSQPQHF. The CDR3 DNA reads TGTGCCAGCAGCTCTACGGGACAGGGGTCCAGTCAGCCCCAGCATTTT.

The chain combines TRBV27 with TRBJ2-1; weak D call: TRBD1 (5 bases). V lost 5 bases, J lost 6 bases, and 11 bases lay in between. The V gene's germline CDR1 is MNHEY and CDR2 SMNVEV (reference sequence). CDR3 length: 13 amino acids. The CDR3 coding sequence is TGTGCCAGCAGTGACCTAGGGGCCAATGAGCAGTTCTTC. It is translated as CASSDLGANEQFF.

This chain joins TRBV6-6 and TRBJ1-4; D not resolved. This CDR3 is built from 13 residues. Germline V gene sequence: CDR1 MNHNY, CDR2 SVGAGI (reference sequence). V lost 8 bases and J 3 bases, leaving 10 bases between the germline ends. The CDR3 region has the DNA TGTGCCAGCCATGGCCAACCTAATGAAAAACTGTTTTTT. It translates to CASHGQPNEKLFF.

V usage is TRBV6-1 and J usage is TRBJ2-3, with 15 positions matching TRBD2. CDR3 length: 16 amino acids. Trimming took 4 bases from V and 3 from J; bases not matched to a gene: 2. Looked up from germline, CDR1 is MNHNS and CDR2 is SASEGT. CDR3 sequence: CASSGTSGGVTDTQYF. The CDR3, as DNA: TGTGCCAGCAGTGGGACTAGCGGGGGGGTAACAGATACGCAGTATTTT.

The chain couples TRBV18 to TRBJ1-4; D call uncertain. Germline V gene data show CDR1 as KGHSH and CDR2 as LQKENI. V dropped 2 bases and J dropped 4 bases, with 11 bases sitting between them. The CDR3 spans 15 residues. CDR3 sequence (DNA): TGTGCCAGCTCACCATCGGGGTTTGGTAATGAAAAACTGTTTTTT. Its translation is CASSPSGFGNEKLFF.

The chain uses TRBV18 and TRBJ1-1; 9 bases are shared with TRBD1. This CDR3 spans 16 amino acids. Germline CDR1 KGHSH, CDR2 LQKENI. After removal of 4 bases from V and 6 bases from J, the junction contained 12 bases not matched to a gene. The CDR3 spells CASSRDTGGAGPEAFF. CDR3 DNA: TGTGCCAGCTCACGCGATACAGGGGGCGCGGGCCCTGAAGCTTTCTTT.

The chain links TRBV7-2 to TRBJ2-7; 12 nucleotides match TRBD2. V shed 1 base, J shed 6 bases, and the junction held 4 bases outside the gene matches. Germline values: CDR1 SGHTA, CDR2 FQGNSA. This CDR3 region has 15 residues. The CDR3 DNA reads as TGTGCCAGCAGCTTAGTTTGGACTAGCGGGACCGAGCAGTACTTC. Translating it yields CASSLVWTSGTEQYF. Using reference TRBV7-2 and TRBJ2-7 for the parts outside the CDR3, the full variable domain is GAGVSQSPSNKVTEKGKDVELRCDPISGHTALYWYRQSLGQGLEFLIYFQGNSAPDKSGLPSDRFSAERTGGSVSTLTIQRTQQEDSAVYLCASSLVWTSGTEQYFGPGTRLTVT.

V usage is TRBV6-1 and J usage is TRBJ2-3; 8 bases fit TRBD2. This CDR3 has 15 residues. V shed 3 bases and J 0 bases; nucleotides not matched to a gene: 2. In germline, CDR1 is MNHNS, CDR2 SASEGT. The CDR3 DNA is TGTGCCAGCAGTGAGGCTAGCGGGAGCACAGATACGCAGTATTTT. This sequence encodes CASSEASGSTDTQYF.

The chain has TRBV5-4 and TRBJ1-5; D not certain. The V gene's germline CDR1 is SGHNT and CDR2 YYREEE (reference sequence). V was clipped by 4 bases and J by 1 base, with 12 bases between them. This CDR3 has 15 residues. The CDR3 bases are TGTGCCAGCAGCGCAGGAATGGAAAGCAATCAGCCCCAGCATTTT. This sequence encodes CASSAGMESNQPQHF.

This sequence joins TRBV6-5 and TRBJ2-2; 9 bases line up with TRBD2. The CDR3 has 15 amino acids. V dropped 6 bases and J dropped 2; count of bases not matched to a gene: 4. Per the germline V gene, CDR1 is MNHEY and CDR2 is SVGAGI. CDR3 residues: CASRASGTNTGELFF. The CDR3 DNA is TGTGCCAGCAGGGCTAGCGGGACTAACACCGGGGAGCTGTTTTTT.

This chain joins TRBV5-6 and TRBJ2-7; no clear D. Germline CDR1 is SGHDT and CDR2 is YYEEEE. The CDR3 totals 11 residues. With 4 bases removed from V and 2 bases from J, the gap between germline ends came to 4 bases. Written as DNA, the CDR3 is TGTGCCAGCAGCCTCGCCTACGAGCAGTACTTC. This gives the protein CASSLAYEQYF.

The chain has TRBV5-1 and TRBJ2-7; D might be TRBD1 (6 bases). The CDR3 has 15 amino acids. V shed 3 bases and J shed 4 bases, with 17 bases lying between them. The germline CDR1 and CDR2 sequences are SGHRS and YFSETQ. The CDR3 reads CASSSVRTEPYEQYF. CDR3 in DNA: TGCGCCAGCAGCTCGGTGCGGACAGAGCCTTACGAGCAGTACTTC.

The chain is built from TRBV27 and TRBJ2-7; 7 bases fit TRBD1. The CDR3 spans 15 residues. Looked up from germline, CDR1 is MNHEY and CDR2 is SMNVEV (reference sequence). Trimming took 3 bases from V and 2 from J; bases not matched to a gene: 7. CDR3 nucleotides: TGTGCCAGCAGTTTTCGTCCCGGGACAGCCTACGAGCAGTACTTC. Translation: CASSFRPGTAYEQYF.

The chain links TRBV4-3 to TRBJ1-2, with D possibly TRBD1 on 5 matching bases. The ends were cut back, 0 bases at V and 7 bases at J, with 12 bases in the middle. In germline, CDR1 is LGHNA, CDR2 YSLEER. This CDR3 comprises 14 residues. CDR3 bases: TGCGCCAGCAGCCAAGATGGCGGGGCGCTTGGCTACACCTTC. Translated, it gives CASSQDGGALGYTF.

This chain uses TRBV30 with TRBJ1-5; D is possibly TRBD1 (6 bases). Germline CDR1 is GTSNPN and CDR2 is SVGIG (reference sequence). Trimming shortened V by 4 bases and J by 2 bases, and 15 bases separated the two germline ends. The CDR3 length is 15 residues. This CDR3 reads CAWKNQGKGNQPQHF. In nucleotides, the CDR3 is TGTGCCTGGAAGAATCAGGGGAAAGGCAATCAGCCCCAGCATTTT.

The chain uses TRBV5-1 and TRBJ1-2; 9 bases agree with TRBD1. The CDR3 contains 18 residues. V was pared by 3 bases and J by 0 bases, with 12 bases of the junction left unmatched. Germline V gene lookup returns CDR1 SGHRS and CDR2 YFSETQ. The CDR3 here is CASSSTGGPDPTNYGYTF. The CDR3 nucleotides are TGCGCCAGCAGCTCCACAGGGGGCCCCGACCCTACTAACTATGGCTACACCTTC.

V usage is TRBV7-3 and J usage is TRBJ2-7, with TRBD1 matching over 7 bases. CDR3 length: 13 amino acids. Losses at the gene ends were 5 bases for V and 4 bases for J; bases not matched to a gene: 5. CDR1 and CDR2 (germline): SGHTA, FQGTGA. Written as DNA, the CDR3 is TGTGCCAGCAGCCCCAGACAGGGTTACGAGCAGTACTTC. Translating it yields CASSPRQGYEQYF. Full variable domain (missing parts from reference TRBV7-3 and TRBJ2-7): GAGVSQTPSNKVTEKGKYVELRCDPISGHTALYWYRQSLGQGPEFLIYFQGTGAADDSGLPNDRFFAVRPEGSVSTLKIQRTERGDSAVYLCASSPRQGYEQYFGPGTRLTVT.